The clone carrying this T cell receptor beta chain has only a few counts. This record belongs to a study of blood T cell repertoires in COVID-19. As for the study in general: The study drew acute and convalescent COVID-19 samples from the United States, Italy and Spain. Sources were T cells, B-cell-depleted T cells, or PBMCs; the material itself was cDNA or gDNA.

The CDR3 has 15 amino acids. V dropped 4 bases and J dropped 8; count of bases not matched to a gene: 5. Germline V gives CDR1 SGHDT, CDR2 YYEEEE. Source study methods: Amplifying reference gene primers gave estimates of nucleated cell counts. This table comes from immunoSEQ multiplex PCR, and its TCRdb copy is limited to in-frame clones, with some not included. V, J and clone size are those of that table, while D and trimming were read from the DNA. The sample has 150,000 or so clones, around 84% seen once. Material for sequencing was peripheral blood. The TCR comes from a woman between 55 and 75 years old with acute or convalescent COVID-19. This sequence joins TRBV5-6 and TRBJ1-6, with 11 nucleotides matching TRBD1. In DNA form, the CDR3 reads TGTGCCAGCAGCCGGACAGGGGGCCGGTATTCACCCCTCCACTTT. It is translated as CASSRTGGRYSPLHF.